This entry lists 9 T cell receptor beta chains sequenced from one sample in a study of blood T cell repertoires in COVID-19. Method: immunoSEQ multiplex PCR; TCRdb's copy keeps in-frame clones and lacks some. The sample has 110,000 to 150,000 clones, roughly four fifths seen once. The source material was peripheral blood. The receptors derive from a human donor in a cohort sampled during active COVID-19.

This chain links TRBV5-1 with TRBJ1-2; weak D call: TRBD1 (6 bases). The CDR3 contains 19 residues. CDR1 is SGHRS, CDR2 YFSETQ, per germline. Trimming cost V 1 base and J 8 bases, with 30 bases left between them. In nucleotides, the CDR3 is TGCGCCAGCAGCTTGAATTCCCAGGGGAAAGGGGTGGCGAGGTCCGGCTACACCTTC. Translated, it gives CASSLNSQGKGVARSGYTF.

This sequence joins TRBV2 and TRBJ1-5, with 7 bases identical to TRBD1. With V trimmed by 7 bases and J by 0 bases, 6 bases remained unmatched. The CDR3 length is 15 residues. The V gene's germline CDR1 is SNHLY and CDR2 FYNNEI. CDR3 DNA sequence: TGTGCCAGCACTCGACAGGGCGATAGCAATCAGCCCCAGCATTTT. Protein product: CASTRQGDSNQPQHF.

The rearrangement uses TRBV5-8 and TRBJ1-2, with TRBD1 as a possible D gene (5 bases). The CDR3 length is 13 residues. Trimming shortened V by 3 bases and J by 1 base, and 7 bases separated the two germline ends. Germline CDR1 SGHTS, CDR2 YDEGEE. CDR3 nucleotide sequence: TGTGCCAGCAGCTCAGGGATTAACTATGGCTACACCTTC. Translated, it gives CASSSGINYGYTF.

The rearrangement joins TRBV5-1 to TRBJ2-2; D is uncertain. CDR3 size: 14 residues. Between the trimmed V and J ends, which lost 4 bases and 3 bases, there was a span of 10 bases. CDR1 and CDR2 (germline): SGHRS, YFSETQ. As DNA, the CDR3 is TGCGCCAGCAGCACGACTCCCGACACCGGGGAGCTGTTTTTT. Its protein product is CASSTTPDTGELFF.

The rearrangement uses TRBV6-2 or TRBV6-3 and TRBJ2-1, with D hard to call. This CDR3 contains 14 residues. Looked up from germline, CDR1 is MNHEY and CDR2 is SVGEGT. Deletions cut 4 bases from V and 7 bases from J, with 14 bases between. The CDR3 sequence: CASSSVQWSNEQFF. Here the CDR3 DNA reads TGTGCCAGCAGTTCCGTCCAATGGAGTAATGAGCAGTTCTTC.

The gene calls are TRBV5-5 and TRBJ2-1, with D tentatively TRBD1 (6 bases). Trimming cost V 1 base and J 0 bases, with 11 bases left between them. The CDR3 covers 16 residues. Germline loops: CDR1 SGHKS, CDR2 YYEKEE (reference sequence). The CDR3 spells CASSLIGDISYNEQFF. CDR3 sequence (DNA): TGTGCCAGCAGCTTGATCGGGGACATCTCCTACAATGAGCAGTTCTTC. Looking up the rest from reference TRBV5-5 and TRBJ2-1 gives the full variable domain: DAGVTQSPTHLIKTRGQQVTLRCSPISGHKSVSWYQQVLGQGPQFIFQYYEKEERGRGNFPDRFSARQFPNYSSELNVNALLLGDSALYLCASSLIGDISYNEQFFGPGTRLTVL.

The chain recombines TRBV6-5 with TRBJ1-6; 8 bases agree with TRBD1. CDR1 is MNHEY and CDR2 is SVGAGI in the germline V gene. This CDR3 has 13 amino acids. The V and J ends lost 8 bases and 8 bases, in that order; junction bases with no gene match: 5. The CDR3 reads CASRDRPDSPLHF. The CDR3 DNA is TGTGCCAGCCGGGACAGGCCGGATTCACCCCTCCACTTT.

This rearrangement joins TRBV6-5 to TRBJ2-7; a weak D match, TRBD1 (5 bases). The germline V gene encodes CDR1 MNHEY and CDR2 SVGAGI. The length of the CDR3 is 12 residues. The germline V and J ends were trimmed by 8 bases and 4 bases, with 12 bases remaining between them. CDR3 region: CASGRGGYEQYF. CDR3 coding DNA: TGTGCCAGCGGAAGGGGCGGATACGAGCAGTACTTC.

This clone was observed a single time. The CDR3 DNA is TGTGCCAGCTCACCACCCCCTCAAGAGACCCAGTACTTC. As protein: CASSPPPQETQYF. The rearrangement links TRBV18 to TRBJ2-5; D unclear. The V gene lost 0 bases and the J gene lost 2 bases, with 4 bases spanning the gap. CDR3 length equals 13 residues. Germline V gene sequence: CDR1 KGHSH, CDR2 LQKENI.